A selection of T cell receptor beta chains follows, all from one sample in a study of shared clonotypes between healthy human individuals. Generated by immunoSEQ multiplex PCR, the TCRdb table keeps only in-frame clones and is missing some. The table has fewer than 1 million clones, approximately 96% seen once. The sequencing sample was made of naive CD8+ T cells sorted from blood. These receptors all come from a man aged 25 to 40 in good health. The CDR3 runs from the conserved cysteine through the conserved F or W. D genes are given only for firm matches. The size field is filled for only some rows; it gives once, few, many or a size class.

V: TRBV11-2; J: TRBJ2-7; size: NA; D: NA; CDR3: CASSSEISYEQYF; DNA: TGTGCCAGCAGCTCCGAGATCTCCTACGAGCAGTACTTC
V: TRBV10-3; J: TRBJ1-2; size: NA; D: NA; CDR3: CAISEGRITGGYTF; DNA: TGTGCCATCAGTGAGGGACGGATAACGGGTGGCTACACCTTC
V: TRBV11-2; J: TRBJ2-7; size: NA; D: TRBD1; CDR3: CASSLEDTGTASYEQYF; DNA: TGTGCCAGCAGCTTAGAAGATACCGGGACAGCCTCCTACGAGCAGTACTTC
V: TRBV2; J: TRBJ1-2; size: NA; D: NA; CDR3: CASLLVGSDYGYTF; DNA: TGTGCCAGCCTTCTGGTGGGGTCGGACTATGGCTACACCTTC
V: TRBV6-6; J: TRBJ2-5; size: NA; D: NA; CDR3: CASRSGTLKWETQYF; DNA: TGTGCCAGCAGGTCTGGGACTTTGAAGTGGGAGACCCAGTACTTC
V: TRBV29-1; J: TRBJ1-1; size: NA; D: NA; CDR3: CSVGWNTEAFF; DNA: TGCAGCGTTGGCTGGAACACTGAAGCTTTCTTT
V: TRBV5-5; J: TRBJ2-7; size: once; D: TRBD1; CDR3: CASSPTDRDRVLGYEQYF; DNA: TGTGCCAGCAGCCCGACTGACAGGGACAGGGTATTGGGGTACGAGCAGTACTTC
V: TRBV28; J: TRBJ1-1; size: NA; D: NA; CDR3: CASSLGHRNTEAFF; DNA: TGTGCCAGCAGTTTGGGACATAGGAACACTGAAGCTTTCTTT
V: TRBV9; J: TRBJ2-7; size: NA; D: TRBD1; CDR3: CASSPGTVSYEQYF; DNA: TGTGCCAGCAGCCCCGGGACAGTATCCTACGAGCAGTACTTC
V: TRBV9; J: TRBJ2-5; size: once; D: TRBD2; CDR3: CASSSSSGPPGETQYF; DNA: TGTGCCAGCAGCTCGTCTAGCGGGCCTCCGGGAGAGACCCAGTACTTC
V: TRBV19; J: TRBJ2-7; size: NA; D: TRBD1; CDR3: CASSTGQGYEQYF; DNA: TGTGCCAGTAGCACTGGACAGGGCTACGAGCAGTACTTC
V: TRBV4-2; J: TRBJ1-1; size: NA; D: NA; CDR3: CASSQDEVATF; DNA: TGTGCCAGCAGCCAAGACGAGGTCGCTACCTTT
V: TRBV5-1; J: TRBJ2-1; size: NA; D: NA; CDR3: CASSLRLAIYNEQFF; DNA: TGCGCCAGCAGCTTGCGGCTAGCGATTTACAATGAGCAGTTCTTC
V: TRBV11-2; J: TRBJ2-5; size: NA; D: NA; CDR3: CASSLYGNQETQYF; DNA: TGTGCCAGCAGCTTATACGGTAACCAAGAGACCCAGTACTTC
V: TRBV7-9; J: TRBJ1-3; size: NA; D: TRBD1; CDR3: CASSRTGALHTIYF; DNA: TGTGCCAGCAGCAGGACAGGGGCATTGCACACCATATATTTT
V: TRBV30; J: TRBJ2-7; size: NA; D: NA; CDR3: CAWSVMGWLANNEQYF; DNA: TGTGCCTGGAGTGTAATGGGGTGGCTAGCAAACAACGAGCAGTACTTC
V: TRBV13; J: TRBJ1-4; size: NA; D: NA; CDR3: CASSLGLGEGKLFF; DNA: TGTGCCAGCAGCCTAGGGCTAGGAGAGGGAAAACTGTTTTTT
V: TRBV29-1; J: TRBJ2-7; size: NA; D: TRBD2; CDR3: CSARLAGDSYEQYF; DNA: TGCAGCGCTCGACTAGCGGGTGACTCCTACGAGCAGTACTTC
V: TRBV6-5; J: TRBJ2-1; size: NA; D: NA; CDR3: CASSYSDEQFF; DNA: TGTGCCAGCAGTTACTCTGATGAGCAGTTCTTC
V: TRBV10-3; J: TRBJ2-1; size: NA; D: NA; CDR3: CAIGSGELQFF; DNA: TGTGCCATCGGCTCGGGGGAGTTGCAGTTCTTC
V: TRBV28; J: TRBJ2-7; size: NA; D: TRBD2; CDR3: CASSYYRTSGRLGAYEQYF; DNA: TGTGCCAGCAGCTACTACCGGACTAGCGGGAGACTGGGGGCCTACGAGCAGTACTTC
V: TRBV25-1; J: TRBJ1-1; size: NA; D: NA; CDR3: CASSPRDFVNTEAFF; DNA: TGTGCCAGCAGTCCGCGGGATTTCGTGAACACTGAAGCTTTCTTT
V: TRBV29-1; J: TRBJ2-7; size: NA; D: NA; CDR3: CSVDRVPGEQYF; DNA: TGCAGCGTTGACCGGGTCCCCGGTGAGCAGTACTTC
V: TRBV5-6; J: TRBJ2-1; size: NA; D: TRBD1; CDR3: CASNGEQGAYNEQFF; DNA: TGTGCCAGCAACGGGGAGCAGGGGGCCTACAATGAGCAGTTCTTC
V: TRBV2; J: TRBJ2-1; size: NA; D: NA; CDR3: CASSELGDEQFF; DNA: TGTGCCAGCAGCGAACTAGGCGATGAGCAGTTCTTC
V: TRBV27; J: TRBJ2-7; size: NA; D: NA; CDR3: CASSLYGATYEQYF; DNA: TGTGCCAGCAGTTTATATGGGGCAACCTACGAGCAGTACTTC
V: TRBV27; J: TRBJ2-7; size: NA; D: NA; CDR3: CASQRGVEQYF; DNA: TGTGCCTCGCAAAGGGGCGTCGAGCAGTACTTC
V: TRBV7-6; J: TRBJ2-1; size: NA; D: TRBD2; CDR3: CASSLQLAGGSYNEQFF; DNA: TGTGCCAGCAGCTTACAGCTAGCGGGAGGGTCCTACAATGAGCAGTTCTTC
V: TRBV5-1; J: TRBJ2-1; size: NA; D: TRBD2; CDR3: CASSLLFSGRNEQFF; DNA: TGCGCCAGCAGCTTACTATTTAGCGGGAGAAATGAGCAGTTCTTC
V: TRBV7-9; J: TRBJ2-1; size: NA; D: TRBD2; CDR3: CASTGAPGRLAVYNEQFF; DNA: TGTGCCAGCACAGGGGCCCCGGGACGACTAGCGGTCTACAATGAGCAGTTCTTC
V: TRBV9; J: TRBJ2-5; size: once; D: NA; CDR3: CASSSWEAGFGETQYF; DNA: TGTGCCAGCAGCTCCTGGGAGGCGGGGTTTGGGGAGACCCAGTACTTC
V: TRBV18; J: TRBJ2-1; size: NA; D: TRBD2; CDR3: CASSPGLAGGLSMNEQFF; DNA: TGTGCCAGCTCACCGGGACTAGCGGGAGGGCTAAGTATGAATGAGCAGTTCTTC
V: TRBV6-5; J: TRBJ2-3; size: NA; D: TRBD2; CDR3: CASSYSTSGRDTQYF; DNA: TGTGCCAGCAGTTACTCCACTAGCGGGAGAGATACGCAGTATTTT
V: TRBV9; J: TRBJ2-3; size: NA; D: NA; CDR3: CASSVDADTQYF; DNA: TGTGCCAGCAGCGTAGACGCAGATACGCAGTATTTT
V: TRBV6-5; J: TRBJ1-2; size: NA; D: TRBD1; CDR3: CASSYSRGAGGSGYTF; DNA: TGTGCCAGCAGTTACTCCCGGGGGGCAGGGGGCAGTGGCTACACCTTC
V: TRBV4-1; J: TRBJ1-5; size: once; D: TRBD1; CDR3: CASSQDGDREDPQHF; DNA: TGCGCCAGCAGCCAAGATGGGGACAGGGAAGACCCCCAGCATTTT
V: TRBV6-1; J: TRBJ2-7; size: NA; D: TRBD2; CDR3: CASSEAGGPHEQYF; DNA: TGTGCCAGCAGTGAAGCGGGAGGGCCCCACGAGCAGTACTTC
V: TRBV2; J: TRBJ2-7; size: NA; D: NA; CDR3: CASNPPRKGTVDEQYF; DNA: TGTGCCAGCAACCCACCCCGAAAAGGGACCGTCGACGAGCAGTACTTC
V: TRBV27; J: TRBJ2-3; size: NA; D: TRBD2; CDR3: CASSSALAEAGRADTQYF; DNA: TGTGCCAGCAGTTCCGCCCTAGCGGAAGCCGGCAGGGCAGATACGCAGTATTTT
V: TRBV28; J: TRBJ2-7; size: NA; D: TRBD2; CDR3: CASWDYLSYEQYF; DNA: TGTGCCAGTTGGGACTACCTTTCCTACGAGCAGTACTTC
V: TRBV27; J: TRBJ2-7; size: once; D: NA; CDR3: CASSTAGLSYEQYF; DNA: TGTGCCAGCTCCACGGCGGGGCTTTCCTACGAGCAGTACTTC
V: TRBV6-1; J: TRBJ1-4; size: once; D: TRBD1; CDR3: CASRRNRDSLGKLFF; DNA: TGTGCCAGCAGAAGAAACCGGGACAGCCTGGGAAAACTGTTTTTT